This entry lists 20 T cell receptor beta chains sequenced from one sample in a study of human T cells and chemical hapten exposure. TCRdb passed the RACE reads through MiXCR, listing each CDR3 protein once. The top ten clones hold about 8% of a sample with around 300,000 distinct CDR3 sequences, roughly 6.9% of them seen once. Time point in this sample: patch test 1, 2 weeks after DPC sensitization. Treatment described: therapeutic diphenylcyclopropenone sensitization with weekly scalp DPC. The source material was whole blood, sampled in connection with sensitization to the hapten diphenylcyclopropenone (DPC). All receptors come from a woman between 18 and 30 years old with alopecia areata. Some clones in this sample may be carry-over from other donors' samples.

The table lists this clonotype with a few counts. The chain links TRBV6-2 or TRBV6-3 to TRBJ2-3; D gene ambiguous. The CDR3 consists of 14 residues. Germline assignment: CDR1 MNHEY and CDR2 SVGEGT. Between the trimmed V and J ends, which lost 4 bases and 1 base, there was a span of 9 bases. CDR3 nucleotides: TGTGCCAGCAGTTCCATTCGGGGCACAGATACGCAGTATTTT. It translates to CASSSIRGTDTQYF.

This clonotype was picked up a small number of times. The CDR3 sequence is CASSFLATTSTDTQYF. The CDR3 nucleotides are TGTGCCAGCAGCTTCCTAGCGACCACTAGCACAGATACGCAGTATTTT. The V and J genes are TRBV7-8 and TRBJ2-3, with D perhaps matching TRBD2 (6 bases). Germline CDR1 reads SGHVS; CDR2 reads FQNEAQ. Trimming removed 3 bases from V and 0 bases from J, with 13 bases in between. CDR3 length equals 16 residues.

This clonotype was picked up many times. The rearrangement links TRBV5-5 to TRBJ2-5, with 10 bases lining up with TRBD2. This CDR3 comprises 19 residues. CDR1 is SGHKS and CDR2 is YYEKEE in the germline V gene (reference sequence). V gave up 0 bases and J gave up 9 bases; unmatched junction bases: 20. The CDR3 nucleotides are TGTGCCAGCAGCTTGGCCCGGACTAGCGGCCGGCAAACTCCGGGGGCCCAGTACTTC. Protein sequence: CASSLARTSGRQTPGAQYF.

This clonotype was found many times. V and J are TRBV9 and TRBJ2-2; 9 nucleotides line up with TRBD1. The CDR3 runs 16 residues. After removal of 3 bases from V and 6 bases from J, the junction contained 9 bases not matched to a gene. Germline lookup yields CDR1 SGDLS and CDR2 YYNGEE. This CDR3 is CASSAMGQGVPGELFF. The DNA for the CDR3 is TGTGCCAGCAGCGCGATGGGACAGGGCGTTCCCGGGGAGCTGTTTTTT.

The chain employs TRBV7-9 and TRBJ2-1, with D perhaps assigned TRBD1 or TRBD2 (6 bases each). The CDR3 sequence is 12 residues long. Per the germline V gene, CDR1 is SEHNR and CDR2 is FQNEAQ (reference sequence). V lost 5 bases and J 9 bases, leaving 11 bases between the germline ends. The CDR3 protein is CASSPQGGEQFF. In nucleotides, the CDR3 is TGTGCCAGCAGCCCACAGGGAGGTGAGCAGTTCTTC.

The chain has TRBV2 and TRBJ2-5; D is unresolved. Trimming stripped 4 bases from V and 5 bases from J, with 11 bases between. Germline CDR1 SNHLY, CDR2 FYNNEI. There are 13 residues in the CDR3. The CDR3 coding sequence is TGTGCCAGCAGTGTTCAGATCCGGGAGACCCAGTACTTC. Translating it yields CASSVQIRETQYF.

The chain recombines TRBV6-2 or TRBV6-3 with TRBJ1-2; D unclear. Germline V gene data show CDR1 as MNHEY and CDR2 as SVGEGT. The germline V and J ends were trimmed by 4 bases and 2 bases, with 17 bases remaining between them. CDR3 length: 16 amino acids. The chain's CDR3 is CASSSNPDRTNYGYTF. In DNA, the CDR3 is TGTGCCAGCAGTTCGAACCCTGACCGCACCAACTATGGCTACACCTTC.

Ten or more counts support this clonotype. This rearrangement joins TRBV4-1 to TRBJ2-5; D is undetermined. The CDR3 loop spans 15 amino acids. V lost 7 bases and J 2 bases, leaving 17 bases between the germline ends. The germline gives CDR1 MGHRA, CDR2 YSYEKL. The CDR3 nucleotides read TGCGCCAGCACCCGAATATTGTCTAATCAAGAGACCCAGTACTTC. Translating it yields CASTRILSNQETQYF.

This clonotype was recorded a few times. CDR3 loop: CASSWQSGGPRETQYF. CDR3 nucleotides: TGCGCCAGCAGCTGGCAATCTGGGGGCCCAAGGGAGACCCAGTACTTC. The chain recombines TRBV5-1 with TRBJ2-5; maybe TRBD1 (6 bases). Per the germline V gene, CDR1 is SGHRS and CDR2 is YFSETQ. The CDR3 sequence is 16 residues long. Trimming cost V 3 bases and J 5 bases, with 20 bases left between them.

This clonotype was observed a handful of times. For the CDR3, the DNA is TGCAGTGCTCTTGAGTTGGTGCCTCACACAGATACGCAGTATTTT. This sequence encodes CSALELVPHTDTQYF. The rearrangement uses TRBV20-1 and TRBJ2-3; D remains unclear. The V end lost 5 bases, the J end lost 2 bases, and 17 bases lay between the germline ends. Germline CDR1 is DFQATT and CDR2 is SNEGSKA (reference sequence). CDR3 length: 15 amino acids.

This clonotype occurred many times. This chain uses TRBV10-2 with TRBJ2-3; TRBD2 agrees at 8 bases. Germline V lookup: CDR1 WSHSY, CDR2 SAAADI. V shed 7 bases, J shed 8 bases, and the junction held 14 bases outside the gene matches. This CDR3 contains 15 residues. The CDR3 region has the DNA TGCGCCAGCAAACTATTTAGCGGGGCCCAGGGTACGCAGTATTTT. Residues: CASKLFSGAQGTQYF.

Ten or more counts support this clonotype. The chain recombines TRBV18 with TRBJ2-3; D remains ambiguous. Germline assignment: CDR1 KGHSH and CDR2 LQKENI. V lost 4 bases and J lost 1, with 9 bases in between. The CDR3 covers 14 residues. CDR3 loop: CASSLDTGTDTQYF. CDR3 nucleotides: TGTGCCAGCTCACTCGATACGGGCACAGATACGCAGTATTTT.

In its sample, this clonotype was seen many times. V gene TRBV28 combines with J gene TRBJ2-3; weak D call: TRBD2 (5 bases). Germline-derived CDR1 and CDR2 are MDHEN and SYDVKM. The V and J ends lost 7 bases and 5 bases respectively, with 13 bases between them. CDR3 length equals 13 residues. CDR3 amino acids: CASTFPGKDTQYF. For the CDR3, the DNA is TGTGCCAGCACTTTTCCGGGAAAAGATACGCAGTATTTT.

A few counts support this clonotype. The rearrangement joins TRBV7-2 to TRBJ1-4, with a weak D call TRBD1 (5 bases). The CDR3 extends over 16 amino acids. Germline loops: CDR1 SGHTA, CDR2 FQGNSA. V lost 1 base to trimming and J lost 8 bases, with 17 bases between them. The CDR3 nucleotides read TGTGCCAGCAGCTTAGTGGGTGGGGGGATTGACGAAAAACTGTTTTTT. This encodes CASSLVGGGIDEKLFF.

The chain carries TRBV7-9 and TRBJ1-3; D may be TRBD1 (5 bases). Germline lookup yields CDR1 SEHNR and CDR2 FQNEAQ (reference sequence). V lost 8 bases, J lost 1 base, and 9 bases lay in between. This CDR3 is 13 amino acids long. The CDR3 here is CASGSGSGNTIYF. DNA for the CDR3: TGTGCCAGCGGGTCAGGGTCTGGAAACACCATATATTTT. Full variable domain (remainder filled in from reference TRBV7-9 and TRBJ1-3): DTGVSQNPRHKITKRGQNVTFRCDPISEHNRLYWYRQTLGQGPEFLTYFQNEAQLEKSRLLSDRFSAERPKGSFSTLEIQRTEQGDSAMYLCASGSGSGNTIYFGEGSWLTVV.

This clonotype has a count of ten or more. As DNA, the CDR3 is TGTGCCAGCACCACCGTGCGGGCAACCAGGAACTATGGCTACACCTTC. As protein: CASTTVRATRNYGYTF. The V and J genes are TRBV6-6 and TRBJ1-2; D not certain. Germline V CDR1 and CDR2: MNHNY, SVGAGI (reference sequence). This CDR3 has 16 amino acids. V lost 7 bases to trimming and J lost 2 bases, with 20 bases between them.

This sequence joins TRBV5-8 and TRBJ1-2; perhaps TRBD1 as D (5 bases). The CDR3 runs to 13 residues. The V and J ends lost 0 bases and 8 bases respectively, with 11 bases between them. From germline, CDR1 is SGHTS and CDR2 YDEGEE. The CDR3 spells CASSLAGTAGYTF. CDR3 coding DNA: TGTGCCAGCAGCTTGGCGGGGACCGCCGGCTACACCTTC. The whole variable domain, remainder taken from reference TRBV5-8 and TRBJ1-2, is EAGVTQSPTHLIKTRGQQATLRCSPISGHTSVYWYQQALGLGLQFLLWYDEGEERNRGNFPPRFSGRQFPNYSSELNVNALELEDSALYLCASSLAGTAGYTFGSGTRLTVV.

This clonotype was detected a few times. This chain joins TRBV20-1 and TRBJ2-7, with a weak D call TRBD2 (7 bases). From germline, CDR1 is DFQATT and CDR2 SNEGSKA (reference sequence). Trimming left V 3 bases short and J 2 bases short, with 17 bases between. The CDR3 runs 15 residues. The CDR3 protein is CSASQRGAIPYEQYF. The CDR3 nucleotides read TGCAGTGCTAGTCAACGGGGGGCTATCCCCTACGAGCAGTACTTC.

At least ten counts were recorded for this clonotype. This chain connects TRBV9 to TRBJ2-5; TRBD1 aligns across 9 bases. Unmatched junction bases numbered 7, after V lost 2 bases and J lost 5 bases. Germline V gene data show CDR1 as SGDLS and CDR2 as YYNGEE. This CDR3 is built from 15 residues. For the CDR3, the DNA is TGTGCCAGCAGCGTGTCAGGGACAGGGATGGAGACCCAGTACTTC. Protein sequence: CASSVSGTGMETQYF.

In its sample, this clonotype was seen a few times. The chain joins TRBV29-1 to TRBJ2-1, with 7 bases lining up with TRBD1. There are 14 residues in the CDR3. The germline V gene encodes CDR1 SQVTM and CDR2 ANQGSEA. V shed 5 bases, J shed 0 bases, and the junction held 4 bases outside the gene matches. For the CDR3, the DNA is TGCAGCGTTAACAGGGGAGTCTCCTACAATGAGCAGTTCTTC. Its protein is CSVNRGVSYNEQFF.